This T cell receptor beta chain was sequenced in a study of T cell responses to AZD1222 COVID-19 vaccine (dated by TCRdb to the early 2020s). Notes on the research overall: TCR sequencing covered some 240 trial participants: 200 to 220 given two doses of AZD1222 and some 25 given two doses of MenACWY control vaccine. Enrollment into the trials was organized by age into subgroups of 18-55, 56-69 and 70-plus years, and those subgroups contained roughly 140, 27 and 60 TCR-sequenced participants, respectively. Here is what the overall study found, with its caveats: A significant rise in spike-specific TCR breadth and depth was observed after two AZD1222 doses relative to day 0 and relative to MenACWY recipients. Participants were mostly white British, with more females than males. The authors suggested clonal diversity may have been underestimated. In the small 56-69-year group, the increase in depth fell short of significance, most likely because of low power. Conclusions about previously exposed vaccinees are limited because only five to seven AZD1222 recipients were SARS-CoV-2 seropositive at baseline. Reportedly, almost half of the unique spike-specific TCRs recognized epitopes lying outside the regions that are mutated in the B.1.351 and B.1.1.7 variants. Because no day 14 peak-response samples were available, repertoires were characterized only after the peak T cell response. Vaccine-associated CD4 TCRs spanned the whole spike protein, with dominant responses in regions 160-218 and 743-854.

The CDR3 regions of human TCRbeta chains were subjected to immunosequencing. As for the original processing: TCRs in the repertoires were matched against a reference library of SARS-CoV-2-specific TCRs that had been generated with the MIRA antigen-specificity platform. Breadth meant the fraction of unique TCRs that were SARS-CoV-2-associated, whereas depth meant the fraction of total T cells that were SARS-CoV-2-associated. Using the MIRA data, every spike-specific TCR was mapped to the spike region that the TCR reacted to and assigned to either a CD4 or a CD8 class. Log10-transformed breadth and depth values were compared by one-way ANOVA with Sidak's multiple comparisons tests. TCRdb retrieved this table from immuneACCESS and kept in-frame rearrangements only. Not all clones are present; in checked studies, unresolved V genes account for under half, and no reason is known for the remainder. That table supplies the V and J calls and clone size; D and trimming were determined from the DNA. For this sample the table gives about 120,000 clones, of which approximately 90% were detected only once. The ten largest clonotypes hold about 7.1% of the sample.

The cysteine opens and the phenylalanine closes a CDR3 of 14 amino acids. The sequence is cut down to CDR3 DNA, 42 bases in frame from base 1. The germline V gene provides CDR1 MNHEY and CDR2 SVGAGI. Cut back by 0 bases and 6 bases, the V and J ends lie 11 bases apart. About this clone: The antigen it recognizes is unknown. Per-nucleotide qualities are absent, and no much larger clonotype sits a single base away.

The time point label here, explained by the study, means: about 28 days (+/-7) after the second vaccine dose. AZD1222 recipients whose second dose came at about 4 weeks and those whose second dose came at about 12 weeks were combined into one group, since spike-specific TCR depth and breadth did not differ between the two schedules. Vaccinee samples were obtained from the UK trials COV001 and COV002, which included a single-blind randomized controlled phase 2/3 trial of AZD1222 (ChAdOx1 nCoV-19) in healthy adults. For TCRbeta chain sequencing, PBMC samples were collected from trial participants at day 0 and at day 28 after the second dose.

This clonotype originated in an adult who received the AZD1222 COVID-19 vaccine. The sequenced sample was peripheral blood, obtained 28 days after the second AZD1222 dose. The receptor chain draws on TRBV6-5 and TRBJ2-5; no confident D gene assignment can be made. The CDR3: CASSYSTAVKTQYF. The nucleotide sequence reads as follows: TGTGCCAGCAGTTACTCTACGGCCGTCAAGACCCAGTACTTC.